This T cell receptor beta chain was captured in a study of blood T cell repertoires in COVID-19 (dated by TCRdb to the early 2020s). Describing the broader study: Samples from collaborators originated in the United States, Italy and Spain and spanned both the acute and convalescent phases of COVID-19. The prospective study material was composed of cDNA or gDNA derived from T cells, B-cell-depleted T cells, or PBMCs. Deeply sampled blood TCRbeta repertoires from subjects exposed to, actively infected with, or recovered from COVID-19 were included in the dataset. Where available, HLA class I and class II types were obtained from metadata supplied by the sample provider rather than from assay-based typing. The repertoires were released in a freely available public database meant as a resource for research on the immune response to SARS-CoV-2. Nearly every sample came with metadata listing a de-identified subject ID, COVID-19 status, age in years and sex. The samples were drawn from two sources: the first 160 participants of the ongoing ImmuneRACE study, and 1,254 subjects contributed by 6 global collaborators.

The CDR3 runs 17 amino acids, cysteine and phenylalanine included. Left in the record is the CDR3 DNA by itself, 51 bases read in frame from the first base. After removal of 2 bases from V and 3 bases from J, the junction retains 9 bases not matched to a gene. For CDR1 and CDR2, the germline V gene (reference sequence) lists SEHNR and FQNEAQ. One collaborating source in Seattle enrolled patients while the patients were actively infected and followed the patients over time throughout the course of disease. The collaborating institutions used their own protocols to collect whole blood in K2EDTA tubes. For TCRbeta analysis, collaborators shipped samples as frozen whole blood, isolated PBMCs, or DNA extracted from either of those sample types. Study-wide findings and limitations: How much clinical and demographic metadata was included differed by source and by participant, and the metadata was provided uncurated.

With regard to this clone: Its antigen is still unknown. The record has no base qualities; no much larger clone is one base away.

TCRbeta CDR3 regions were amplified from genomic DNA by means of the immunoSEQ Assay, a bias-controlled multiplex PCR. In the source study's methods: The number of nucleated cells in each sample was estimated from the amplification of reference gene primers within the assay. Sequence reads were collapsed and filtered to measure the absolute abundance of every unique TCRbeta CDR3 rearrangement. Productive Simpson clonality was computed per sample as the square root of Simpson's diversity index over productive rearrangements. This immuneACCESS table, as held by TCRdb, lists in-frame sequences with V and J called but not all clones. Of the missing ones, under half trace to an unresolved V gene in checked studies; the others have no known cause. V, J and clone size were drawn from that table, and D and trimming were deduced from the DNA. Here the sample has about 270,000 clones; about 86% occur a single time. The leading ten clones occupy around 13% of the sample.

Sequencing input: peripheral blood. This receptor was obtained from a woman aged 70-85 years with COVID-19, enrolled during active disease. Here the chain combines TRBV7-9 and TRBJ1-4; a stretch of 7 junction bases matches TRBD1. Here the CDR3 is given as CASSLYRGLAANEKLFF. The bases read TGTGCCAGCAGCTTATATAGGGGGCTGGCTGCTAATGAAAAACTGTTTTTT.